These 8 T cell receptor beta chains share one sample of origin, sequenced in a study of T cell repertoires in cytomegalovirus infection. These receptors' targets are unknown. Using its own MiXCR run on the reads, TCRdb lists one record per CDR3 protein. The data show around 900,000 distinct CDR3 sequences, around 30% seen once. The sample was cultured CD8+ T cells from PBMCs, taken from culture after CMV antigen stimulation. Source of these receptors: a human donor in good health (CMV status not recorded). Some clones in this sample may be carry-over from other donors' samples.

V and J are TRBV27 and TRBJ1-1; D may be TRBD1 (5 bases). This CDR3 is built from 15 residues. CDR1 MNHEY and CDR2 SMNVEV come from the germline V gene (reference sequence). V was pared by 4 bases and J by 0 bases, with 12 bases between. CDR3 sequence reads: CASSSLGEMNTEAFF. The CDR3 nucleotides are TGTGCCAGCAGTTCATTGGGGGAAATGAACACTGAAGCTTTCTTT.

This clonotype was seen a handful of times. The J gene is TRBJ2-1, the V gene TRBV29-1; possibly TRBD1 for D (5 bases). Germline V gene sequence: CDR1 SQVTM, CDR2 ANQGSEA. With 4 bases removed from V and 4 bases from J, the gap between germline ends came to 14 bases. The CDR3 length is 14 residues. The CDR3 region is CSVGRLGVYNEQFF. Written as DNA, the CDR3 is TGCAGCGTTGGACGGCTAGGGGTGTACAATGAGCAGTTCTTC.

This chain joins TRBV13 and TRBJ1-2; D not certain. The V gene's germline CDR1 is PRHDT and CDR2 FYEKMQ (reference sequence). V gave up 8 bases and J gave up 9 bases, with 13 bases separating them. The CDR3 length is 11 residues. This CDR3 is CASPSVQSYTF. The CDR3, as DNA: TGTGCCAGCCCGAGTGTTCAAAGCTACACCTTC. Filled out from reference TRBV13 and TRBJ1-2, the complete variable domain reads AAGVIQSPRHLIKEKRETATLKCYPIPRHDTVYWYQQGPGQDPQFLISFYEKMQSDKGSIPDRFSAQQFSDYHSELNMSSLELGDSALYFCASPSVQSYTFGSGTRLTVV.

This clonotype occurred a few times. The rearrangement uses TRBV5-4 and TRBJ2-3; TRBD2 matches at 7 bases. V trimming: 2 bases; J trimming: 14 bases; junction bases outside the gene matches: 5. The CDR3 covers 11 residues. In germline, CDR1 is SGHNT, CDR2 YYREEE (reference sequence). The CDR3 loop is CASSLSGALYF. CDR3 sequence (DNA): TGTGCCAGCAGCTTAAGCGGGGCCTTGTATTTT.

The sample holds many counts of this clonotype. This chain joins TRBV7-2 and TRBJ1-6, with 8 positions matching TRBD1. This CDR3 is built from 19 residues. Germline CDR1 SGHTA, CDR2 FQGNSA. The trim removed 2 bases at V and 0 bases at J, leaving 9 bases unmatched. The CDR3 DNA reads TGTGCCAGCAGCTTATGGGGGGGACAGGCGAGCTCCTATAATTCACCCCTCCACTTT. Translation gives CASSLWGGQASSYNSPLHF.

V usage is TRBV28 and J usage is TRBJ2-3, with D uncertain. The ends were cut back, 3 bases at V and 4 bases at J, with 8 bases in the middle. The germline CDR1 and CDR2 sequences are MDHEN and SYDVKM. There are 13 residues in the CDR3. CDR3 nucleotide sequence: TGTGCCAGCAGTTTCGACTCTTCAGATACGCAGTATTTT. This sequence encodes CASSFDSSDTQYF.

The V and J genes are TRBV19 and TRBJ1-1; 7 bases align to TRBD1. Trimming took 7 bases from V and 5 from J; bases not matched to a gene: 13. The length of the CDR3 is 15 residues. CDR1 is LNHDA, CDR2 SQIVND, per germline (reference sequence). DNA for the CDR3: TGTGCCAGTATGCCCGGGACAGTCACCTCAACTGAAGCTTTCTTT. Its translation: CASMPGTVTSTEAFF.

There are many counts of this clonotype. J is TRBJ1-2 and V is TRBV12-3 or TRBV12-4; D possibly corresponds to TRBD1 (6 bases). The V end lost 7 bases, the J end lost 2 bases, and 17 bases lay between the germline ends. The CDR3 totals 15 residues. CDR3 nucleotide sequence: TGTGCCAGCACCCTCTCGGAGGGGGGCAACTATGGCTACACCTTC. As protein: CASTLSEGGNYGYTF.